This T cell receptor beta chain was identified in a study of blood T cell repertoires in COVID-19. Study-wide context: The study drew acute and convalescent COVID-19 samples from the United States, Italy and Spain. T cells, B-cell-depleted T cells, or PBMCs supplied cDNA or gDNA.

Patients in Seattle were enrolled during active infection, then followed longitudinally. Methods used by the authors: Researchers report that nucleated cell counts were estimated from reference gene primer amplification. Sequencing was performed with immunoSEQ multiplex PCR; in TCRdb, only in-frame clones are kept and a portion is missing. The DNA gave D and trimming, while V, J and clone size come from that table. The table records about 94,000 clones, around 74% of them present only once. This clone appeared a single time. This CDR3 is 14 amino acids long. CDR1 is KGHDR, CDR2 SFDVKD, per germline. Trimming cost V 3 bases and J 2 bases, with 10 bases left between them.

The chain has TRBV24-1 and TRBJ2-7; D remains ambiguous. The sequencing input was peripheral blood. This TCR came from an older man with COVID-19, enrolled during active disease. The CDR3 DNA reads as TGTGCCACCAGTGATCCCGACATCCCCTACGAGCAGTACTTC. Amino acid sequence: CATSDPDIPYEQYF.